This T cell receptor beta chain was identified during a study of T and B cells in COVID-19 patients. Study-wide context: Blood was sampled from COVID-19 patients who were either actively infected or recovered.

CDR3 size: 15 residues. Germline values: CDR1 SGHNT, CDR2 YYREEE (reference sequence). Trimming took 0 bases from V and 6 from J, leaving 12 bases between them. From blood, roughly 240-550 ng of genomic DNA served as TRB template. Multiplex PCR with BIOMED2 TRB-A/B primer pools amplified TRB rearrangements. MiXCR was run by TCRdb on the multiplex PCR reads, yielding one entry per CDR3 protein. The data contain about 11,000 distinct CDR3 sequences, roughly 31% of them singletons. The receptor comes from a human donor with active COVID-19. The chain employs TRBV5-4 and TRBJ2-2, with D possibly matching TRBD1 (7 bases). Sequenced material: blood. CDR3 sequence reads: CASSLGQGGAGELFF. The CDR3 bases are TGTGCCAGCAGCTTGGGGCAGGGGGGCGCCGGGGAGCTGTTTTTT.